These 10 T cell receptor beta chains were sequenced from one sample in a study of spatial heterogeneity in lung cancer. Findings and caveats of the study: Within tumors, counts of expanded alpha and beta TCRs tracked tumor mutation counts.

The antigens of these receptors remain unknown. In TCRdb, the 5' RACE reads were re-called with MiXCR into one record per CDR3 protein. The table shows approximately 8,000 distinct CDR3 sequences, with 9.6% occurring only once. Time point given: sample taken at primary tumor resection. This specimen was lung tumor tissue, taken at surgery. The receptors stem from a male donor with early-stage non-small cell lung cancer.

This clonotype showed up many times. The chain employs TRBV5-1 and TRBJ1-4; D is undetermined. Between the trimmed V and J ends, which lost 8 bases and 3 bases, there was a span of 11 bases. The CDR3 has 13 residues. CDR1 and CDR2 (germline): SGHRS, YFSETQ. Here the CDR3 reads CASSFSPNEKLFF. The CDR3 DNA reads as TGCGCCAGTTCTTTTTCTCCTAATGAAAAACTGTTTTTT.

This clonotype has ten or more counts. The rearrangement links TRBV3-1 to TRBJ1-3, with 8 bases lining up with TRBD1. The trim removed 1 base at V and 4 bases at J, leaving 6 bases unmatched. The CDR3 spans 16 residues. Germline values: CDR1 LGHDT, CDR2 YNNKEL (reference sequence). The CDR3 spells CASSQGGRGPGNTIYF. CDR3 sequence (DNA): TGTGCCAGCAGCCAAGGAGGCAGGGGGCCAGGAAACACCATATATTTT.

This clonotype was found many times. This sequence joins TRBV25-1 and TRBJ2-4; the D gene could be TRBD1 or TRBD2 (5 bases each). V lost 2 bases and J lost 1, with 9 bases in between. The CDR3 covers 15 residues. The germline V gene encodes CDR1 MGHDK and CDR2 SYGVNS. The CDR3 nucleotides read TGTGCCAGCAGTGAACCGGGGACCGCCAAAAACATTCAGTACTTC. It is translated as CASSEPGTAKNIQYF.

The rearrangement links TRBV24-1 to TRBJ2-3, with D unclear. V was trimmed by 6 bases and J by 4 bases, leaving 13 bases between them. The CDR3 length is 14 residues. Germline-derived CDR1 and CDR2 are KGHDR and SFDVKD. In DNA, the CDR3 is TGTGCCACCAGTCACCACCTTAGGGCAGATACGCAGTATTTT. Translating it yields CATSHHLRADTQYF.

This clonotype was counted at least ten times. The chain recombines TRBV18 with TRBJ2-7; TRBD1 might be the D (5 bases). The CDR3 sequence is 13 residues long. V gave up 5 bases and J gave up 7 bases, with 15 bases separating them. Germline CDR1 and CDR2: KGHSH and LQKENI. CDR3 in amino acids: CASSLEGAGEQYF. Written as DNA, the CDR3 is TGTGCCAGCTCATTAGAAGGGGCAGGAGAGCAGTACTTC.

The rearrangement joins TRBV7-9 to TRBJ1-5; no clear D gene. CDR1 and CDR2 (germline): SEHNR, FQNEAQ (reference sequence). This CDR3 contains 14 residues. The V gene lost 5 bases and the J gene lost 3 bases, with 11 bases spanning the gap. The CDR3 here is CASSSRTDNQPQHF. CDR3 sequence (DNA): TGTGCCAGCAGCAGTCGGACGGACAATCAGCCCCAGCATTTT.

This clonotype was picked up many times. The chain links TRBV5-1 to TRBJ1-1; D might be TRBD1 (5 bases). The CDR3 covers 12 residues. Germline V lookup: CDR1 SGHRS, CDR2 YFSETQ. Trimming left V 4 bases short and J 7 bases short, with 11 bases between. The chain's CDR3 is CASSLTGVEAFF. The DNA of the CDR3 is TGCGCCAGCAGCCTTACGGGGGTTGAAGCTTTCTTT. Complete variable domain (other parts from reference TRBV5-1 and TRBJ1-1): KAGVTQTPRYLIKTRGQQVTLSCSPISGHRSVSWYQQTPGQGLQFLFEYFSETQRNKGNFPGRFSGRQFSNSRSEMNVSTLELGDSALYLCASSLTGVEAFFGQGTRLTVV.

This clonotype is termed medium-sized. This chain connects TRBV6-1 to TRBJ2-7; D might be TRBD1 (6 bases). The CDR3 covers 13 residues. Trimming removed 5 bases at V and 3 bases at J, with 11 bases between. The germline V gene has CDR1 MNHNS and CDR2 SASEGT. Written as DNA, the CDR3 is TGTGCCAGCAGTCGGACAGATGGCTACGAGCAGTACTTC. It yields the protein CASSRTDGYEQYF.

This clonotype was observed at least ten times. The chain links TRBV6-1 to TRBJ2-2; 7 nucleotides align to TRBD2. The CDR3 is 15 residues long. V gave up 5 bases and J gave up 2 bases; unmatched junction bases: 5. Germline V CDR1 and CDR2: MNHNS, SASEGT. CDR3 coding DNA: TGTGCCAGCAGTAGGGGACTATCCAACACCGGGGAGCTGTTTTTT. It codes for CASSRGLSNTGELFF.

On this clonotype itself: Given a much more abundant clone one base away, this may be a read error. The rearrangement links TRBV7-9 to TRBJ1-1; TRBD1 is a possible D gene (5 bases). In germline, CDR1 is SEHNR, CDR2 FQNEAQ (reference sequence). This CDR3 is 16 amino acids long. With 5 bases removed from V and 7 bases from J, the gap between germline ends came to 23 bases. The CDR3 protein is CASSHPGPQGNFEAFF. Here the CDR3 DNA reads TGTGCCAGCAGCCACCCGGGGCCCCAGGGAAATTTTGAAGCTTTCTTT. Variable domain in full (rest from reference TRBV7-9 and TRBJ1-1): DTGVSQNPRHKITKRGQNVTFRCDPISEHNRLYWYRQTLGQGPEFLTYFQNEAQLEKSRLLSDRFSAERPKGSFSTLEIQRTEQGDSAMYLCASSHPGPQGNFEAFFGQGTRLTVV.